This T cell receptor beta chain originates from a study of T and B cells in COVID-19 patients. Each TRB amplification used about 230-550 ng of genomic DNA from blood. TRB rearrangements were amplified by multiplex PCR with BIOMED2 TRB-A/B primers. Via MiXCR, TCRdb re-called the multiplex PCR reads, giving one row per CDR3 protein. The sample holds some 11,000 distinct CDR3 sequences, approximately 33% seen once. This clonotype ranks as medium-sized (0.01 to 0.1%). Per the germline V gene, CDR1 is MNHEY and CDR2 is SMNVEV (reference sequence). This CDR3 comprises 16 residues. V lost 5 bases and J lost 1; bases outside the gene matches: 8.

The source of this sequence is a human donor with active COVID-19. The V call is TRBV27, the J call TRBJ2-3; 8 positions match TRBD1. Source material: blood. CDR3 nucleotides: TGTGCCAGCAGTCCGGACAGGGCGATTGGCACAGATACGCAGTATTTT. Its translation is CASSPDRAIGTDTQYF.